Below, 18 T cell receptor beta chains from the same sample are listed, as sequenced in a study of response to subunit inactivated influenza vaccine (dated by TCRdb to the late 2010s). The library was obtained by RT-PCR. The instrument given in TCRdb is Illumina HiSeq 2500. In-frame beta chains were kept once TCRdb had trimmed the public reads at Q25 with fastp and called clones with MiXCR. Every entry covers one CDR3 protein and lists the most common genes and DNA from its rows. The sample table lists hundreds of thousands of distinct CDR3 sequences, about 15% of them with a count of one. The ten largest clonotypes hold around a tenth of the sample. The sample in question was PBMCs from blood, obtained 11 to 12 days after vaccination. These receptors were taken from a man aged 50-60 years who received an inactivated influenza vaccine. Donor details come from another sample of the same person, matched by shared clones.

This clonotype was seen more than once but under ten times. The genes are TRBV7-9 and TRBJ1-1, with D uncertain. Germline CDR1 reads SEHNR; CDR2 reads FQNEAQ (reference sequence). Between the trimmed V and J ends, which lost 5 bases and 5 bases, there was a span of 18 bases. The CDR3 totals 15 residues. The CDR3 DNA reads TGTGCCAGCAGCCAAGCCTTTAGGGTATTTACTGAAGCTTTCTTT. Its protein product is CASSQAFRVFTEAFF.

V is TRBV20-1 and J is TRBJ2-7; possibly TRBD1 for D (5 bases). Trimming left V 2 bases short and J 2 bases short, with 13 bases between. Germline V lookup: CDR1 DFQATT, CDR2 SNEGSKA (reference sequence). The CDR3 is made up of 14 amino acids. CDR3 DNA sequence: TGCAGTGCTAGACAGACAGTAGGAACCTACGAGCAGTACTTC. Translating it yields CSARQTVGTYEQYF.

This clonotype turned up a few times. V usage is TRBV12-3 or TRBV12-4 and J usage is TRBJ2-7, with D possibly being TRBD2 (7 bases). Trimming removed 7 bases from V and 2 bases from J, with 15 bases in between. CDR3 size: 14 residues. CDR3 residues: CASIMGGRPYEQYF. DNA of the CDR3: TGTGCCAGCATCATGGGGGGGCGCCCCTACGAGCAGTACTTC.

This clonotype was seen a handful of times. The V gene is TRBV11-2, the J gene TRBJ2-1; perhaps TRBD2 as D (6 bases). V was pared by 1 base and J by 4 bases, with 11 bases between. CDR3 length equals 15 residues. CDR1 is SGHAT and CDR2 is FQNNGV in the germline V gene. In DNA form, the CDR3 reads TGTGCCAGCAGCTTAGTAGCGGATGTTTACAATGAGCAGTTCTTC. It codes for CASSLVADVYNEQFF.

The V and J genes are TRBV11-2 and TRBJ2-5, with D tentatively TRBD2 (6 bases). Trimming cost V 1 base and J 7 bases, with 13 bases left between them. Germline V gene sequence: CDR1 SGHAT, CDR2 FQNNGV. There are 14 residues in the CDR3. DNA for the CDR3: TGTGCCAGCAGCTTAGTACTAGCTGGCGGGACCCAGTACTTC. Its translation is CASSLVLAGGTQYF.

The chain is built from TRBV4-3 and TRBJ2-7, with TRBD1 matching over 10 bases. This CDR3 region has 19 residues. Trimming removed 3 bases from V and 0 bases from J; junction bases left unmatched: 14. Germline V CDR1 and CDR2: LGHNA, YSLEER. The CDR3 DNA is TGCGCCAGCAGCCAGTCAAGATCTGTGGGGACAGGGGACTCCTACGAGCAGTACTTC. Translating gives CASSQSRSVGTGDSYEQYF.

This rearrangement joins TRBV12-3 or TRBV12-4 to TRBJ2-3; D assignment may be TRBD1 or TRBD2 (5 bases each). V dropped 5 bases and J dropped 3 bases, with 9 bases sitting between them. The CDR3 extends over 13 amino acids. The CDR3 here is CASSDGTTDTQYF. The CDR3 region has the DNA TGTGCCAGCAGTGACGGGACGACAGATACGCAGTATTTT.

In this sample, this clonotype turned up a few times. The chain uses TRBV29-1 and TRBJ2-1; perhaps TRBD1 as D (6 bases). Trimming took 6 bases from V and 1 from J, leaving 13 bases between them. Germline V gives CDR1 SQVTM, CDR2 ANQGSEA. CDR3 length: 14 residues. The CDR3, as DNA: TGCAGCGTACCCCGGGACACATCCTACAATGAGCAGTTCTTC. This encodes CSVPRDTSYNEQFF.

This clonotype was detected only a few times. The chain recombines TRBV6-5 with TRBJ2-7; D is ambiguous. Trimming took off 0 bases at V and 2 bases at J, with 8 bases between the two ends. The CDR3 has 14 amino acids. Germline V lookup: CDR1 MNHEY, CDR2 SVGAGI. This chain's CDR3 is CASSYSGPPYEQYF. The CDR3 DNA sequence: TGTGCCAGCAGTTACTCAGGTCCCCCCTACGAGCAGTACTTC.

This clonotype came up many times. The chain joins TRBV12-3 or TRBV12-4 to TRBJ1-5, with D maybe TRBD1 (6 bases). The V gene lost 6 bases and the J gene lost 7 bases, with 22 bases spanning the gap. This CDR3 region has 16 residues. CDR3 sequence reads: CASRSGQSGSWQPQHF. CDR3 nucleotide sequence: TGTGCCAGCAGATCGGGACAAAGCGGGAGCTGGCAGCCCCAGCATTTT.

J is TRBJ2-1 and V is TRBV7-2, with 9 bases that match TRBD2. V lost 5 bases, J lost 6 bases, and 8 bases stayed unmatched. This CDR3 is built from 15 residues. The germline V gene encodes CDR1 SGHTA and CDR2 FQGNSA. For the CDR3, the DNA is TGTGCCAGCAGCCGTAGCGGGAGTCTGTCCAATGAGCAGTTCTTC. This gives the protein CASSRSGSLSNEQFF. Based on the CDR3 plus reference TRBV7-2 and TRBJ2-1, the full variable domain is GAGVSQSPSNKVTEKGKDVELRCDPISGHTALYWYRQSLGQGLEFLIYFQGNSAPDKSGLPSDRFSAERTGGSVSTLTIQRTQQEDSAVYLCASSRSGSLSNEQFFGPGTRLTVL.

This clonotype came up a few times. The J gene is TRBJ2-3, the V gene TRBV11-1; 10 nucleotides align to TRBD2. Germline CDR1 reads SGHAT; CDR2 reads FQDESV (reference sequence). This CDR3 comprises 19 residues. Losses at the gene ends were 6 bases for V and 0 bases for J; bases not matched to a gene: 15. The DNA for the CDR3 is TGTGCCAGCAGTTCAACTAGCGGGGCGAAAGATTCTAGCACAGATACGCAGTATTTT. Encoded protein: CASSSTSGAKDSSTDTQYF.

This clonotype came up a few times. The chain uses TRBV15 and TRBJ2-5; 10 positions match TRBD1. The CDR3 runs to 15 residues. V shed 5 bases, J shed 2 bases, and the junction held 5 bases outside the gene matches. Per germline, CDR1 LNHNV and CDR2 YYDKDF (reference sequence). CDR3 loop: CATSAGTGVQETQYF. CDR3 bases: TGTGCCACCAGCGCCGGGACAGGGGTTCAAGAGACCCAGTACTTC.

This clonotype was recorded a few times. The V gene is TRBV28, the J gene TRBJ1-4; D possibly corresponds to TRBD1 (5 bases). With 2 bases removed from V and 1 base from J, the gap between germline ends came to 17 bases. Germline V lookup: CDR1 MDHEN, CDR2 SYDVKM. The CDR3 loop spans 18 amino acids. The CDR3 coding sequence is TGTGCCAGCAGTTTAAGGGGCTTCCTAGGAGGAACTAATGAAAAACTGTTTTTT. This codes for CASSLRGFLGGTNEKLFF. Full variable domain (rest looked up from reference TRBV28 and TRBJ1-4): DVKVTQSSRYLVKRTGEKVFLECVQDMDHENMFWYRQDPGLGLRLIYFSYDVKMKEKGDIPEGYSVSREKKERFSLILESASTNQTSMYLCASSLRGFLGGTNEKLFFGSGTQLSVL.

In this sample, this clonotype turned up a few times. The chain links TRBV6-2 or TRBV6-3 to TRBJ2-7; 12 bases agree with TRBD2. The J segment lost 2 bases and the V segment lost 2 bases, leaving 4 bases of the junction unmatched. The germline V gene has CDR1 MNHEY and CDR2 SVGEGT. The CDR3 contains 16 residues. CDR3 coding DNA: TGTGCCAGCAGTTACATTGCTAGCGGGAGGGCCTACGAGCAGTACTTC. This codes for CASSYIASGRAYEQYF.

The V call is TRBV24-1, the J call TRBJ2-1, with 7 bases lining up with TRBD2. The V segment lost 0 bases and the J segment 4 bases; nucleotides outside the gene matches: 2. CDR1 and CDR2 (germline): KGHDR, SFDVKD. The CDR3 length is 15 residues. The CDR3 spells CATSDLASGYNEQFF. The CDR3 DNA reads TGTGCCACCAGTGATTTGGCTAGCGGATACAATGAGCAGTTCTTC.

This clonotype was observed a few times. The chain is built from TRBV4-1 and TRBJ2-2; 9 bases map to TRBD1. Germline CDR1 is MGHRA and CDR2 is YSYEKL. The CDR3 length is 18 residues. J lost 1 base, V lost 2 bases, and 8 bases had no gene match. The CDR3 spells CASSQLSQGARNTGELFF. As DNA, the CDR3 is TGCGCCAGCAGCCAACTATCACAGGGGGCGCGGAACACCGGGGAGCTGTTTTTT.

This chain joins TRBV5-6 and TRBJ2-1; D unclear. Trimming pared 0 bases from V and 5 bases from J, leaving 9 bases between. CDR1 and CDR2 (germline): SGHDT, YYEEEE. This CDR3 has 14 residues. CDR3 DNA sequence: TGTGCCAGCAGCTTGGTAGGCCCGAACAATGAGCAGTTCTTC. It yields the protein CASSLVGPNNEQFF.